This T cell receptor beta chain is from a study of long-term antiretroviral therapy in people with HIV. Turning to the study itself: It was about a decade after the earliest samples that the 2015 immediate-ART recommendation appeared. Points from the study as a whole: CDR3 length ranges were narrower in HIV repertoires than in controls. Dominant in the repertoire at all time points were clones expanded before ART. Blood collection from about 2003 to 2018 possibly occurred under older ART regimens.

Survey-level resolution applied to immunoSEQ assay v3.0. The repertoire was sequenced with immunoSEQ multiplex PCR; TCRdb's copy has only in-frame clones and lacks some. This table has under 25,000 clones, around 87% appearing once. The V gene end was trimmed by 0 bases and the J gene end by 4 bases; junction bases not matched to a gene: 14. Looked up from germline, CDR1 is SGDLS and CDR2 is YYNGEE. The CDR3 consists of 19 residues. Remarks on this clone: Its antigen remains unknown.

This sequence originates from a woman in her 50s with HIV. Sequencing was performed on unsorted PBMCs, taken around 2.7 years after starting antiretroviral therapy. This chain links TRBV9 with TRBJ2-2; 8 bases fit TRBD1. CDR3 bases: TGTGCCAGCAGCGTAGCATCGAAGCCGGGACAGGCCGTCACCGGGGAGCTGTTTTTT. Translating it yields CASSVASKPGQAVTGELFF.